What follows are 19 T cell receptor beta chains derived from one specimen sequenced in a study of response to subunit inactivated influenza vaccine. TCRdb re-analysed the RT-PCR reads in MiXCR, keeping a single row per CDR3 protein. The table lists under 950,000 distinct CDR3 sequences, around 20% of them singletons. The source was PBMCs from blood, collected 5 days after vaccination. Every receptor here comes from a man between 50 and 59 years old who received an inactivated influenza vaccine.

This chain uses TRBV13 with TRBJ2-7; 7 bases are shared with TRBD2. V lost 4 bases to trimming and J lost 9 bases; unmatched junction nucleotides: 15. Germline V CDR1 and CDR2: PRHDT, FYEKMQ (reference sequence). The CDR3 is 15 amino acids. The CDR3 DNA reads TGTGCCAGCAGCTCCATTAGCGGGTCCCAACCCCTGCAGTACTTC. It encodes CASSSISGSQPLQYF. The variable domain in full, with the rest retrieved from reference TRBV13 and TRBJ2-7, is AAGVIQSPRHLIKEKRETATLKCYPIPRHDTVYWYQQGPGQDPQFLISFYEKMQSDKGSIPDRFSAQQFSDYHSELNMSSLELGDSALYFCASSSISGSQPLQYFGPGTRLTVT.

CDR3 sequence: CAWSSLARAIDEQFF. In DNA, the CDR3 is TGTGCCTGGAGTTCACTAGCTAGGGCCATAGATGAGCAGTTCTTC. The chain uses TRBV30 and TRBJ2-1, with D possibly being TRBD2 (6 bases). This CDR3 has 15 residues. Germline V lookup: CDR1 GTSNPN, CDR2 SVGIG (reference sequence). Trimming pared 2 bases from V and 8 bases from J, leaving 19 bases between.

This clonotype showed up just a few times. The chain is built from TRBV12-3 or TRBV12-4 and TRBJ1-4; 7 positions match TRBD1. The V segment lost 6 bases and the J segment 0 bases; nucleotides outside the gene matches: 7. The length of the CDR3 is 16 residues. CDR3 sequence reads: CASSLTGRTTNEKLFF. CDR3 sequence (DNA): TGTGCCAGCAGCTTGACAGGGCGTACAACTAATGAAAAACTGTTTTTT.

This clonotype was observed a few times. This sequence joins TRBV27 and TRBJ2-7, with D tentatively TRBD2 (5 bases). The germline CDR1 and CDR2 sequences are MNHEY and SMNVEV (reference sequence). This CDR3 contains 14 residues. V gave up 3 bases and J gave up 3 bases, with 12 bases separating them. The DNA for the CDR3 is TGTGCCAGCAGTTTGAGGGTTGGACTCTACGAGCAGTACTTC. Encoded protein: CASSLRVGLYEQYF.

This clonotype was seen a few times. The chain employs TRBV6-1 and TRBJ2-7, with D perhaps matching TRBD1 (8 bases). Looked up from germline, CDR1 is MNHNS and CDR2 is SASEGT. V dropped 7 bases and J dropped 6 bases, with 19 bases sitting between them. CDR3 size: 14 residues. DNA of the CDR3: TGTGCCAGCATCACGGGAGGACAGGGCCGCGAGCAGTACTTC. Its translation: CASITGGQGREQYF.

This clonotype showed up just a few times. The genes are TRBV6-5 and TRBJ1-1; D possibly corresponds to TRBD1 (6 bases). The V gene lost 0 bases and the J gene lost 2 bases, with 10 bases spanning the gap. Germline CDR1 reads MNHEY; CDR2 reads SVGAGI. The CDR3 sequence is 15 residues long. CDR3 DNA sequence: TGTGCCAGCAGTTACTCGAGGACAGAAAACACTGAAGCTTTCTTT. This sequence encodes CASSYSRTENTEAFF.

The J gene is TRBJ2-3, the V gene TRBV5-1; 7 nucleotides align to TRBD2. The CDR3 has 16 amino acids. After removal of 0 bases from V and 5 bases from J, the junction contained 9 bases not matched to a gene. Germline CDR1 SGHRS, CDR2 YFSETQ. The CDR3 bases are TGCGCCAGCAGCTTGGGGGACTACCCTCGGGGAGATACGCAGTATTTT. Amino acid sequence: CASSLGDYPRGDTQYF. The full variable domain, with the rest looked up from reference TRBV5-1 and TRBJ2-3, is KAGVTQTPRYLIKTRGQQVTLSCSPISGHRSVSWYQQTPGQGLQFLFEYFSETQRNKGNFPGRFSGRQFSNSRSEMNVSTLELGDSALYLCASSLGDYPRGDTQYFGPGTRLTVL.

This chain links TRBV28 with TRBJ2-3, with 7 bases lining up with TRBD1. The V segment lost 9 bases and the J segment 4 bases; nucleotides outside the gene matches: 4. This CDR3 comprises 12 residues. Germline CDR1 MDHEN, CDR2 SYDVKM. CDR3 residues: CASTDRPDTQYF. For the CDR3, the DNA is TGTGCCAGTACGGACAGGCCAGATACGCAGTATTTT.

This clonotype turned up a few times. V usage is TRBV5-1 and J usage is TRBJ2-7, with D perhaps TRBD2 (6 bases). From germline, CDR1 is SGHRS and CDR2 YFSETQ. The CDR3 has 16 amino acids. V shed 5 bases and J shed 2 bases, with 20 bases lying between them. CDR3 DNA sequence: TGCGCCAGCAGTCCCTCTCGGGGGACGTCAGCCTACGAGCAGTACTTC. Its protein product is CASSPSRGTSAYEQYF.

A few counts support this clonotype. CDR3 sequence (DNA): TGTGCCAGCAGTTTATTCCCAGACGAGTCCCCCGGGGAGCTGTTTTTT. Protein product: CASSLFPDESPGELFF. This chain links TRBV12-3 or TRBV12-4 with TRBJ2-2, with D unclear. The ends were cut back, 2 bases at V and 6 bases at J, with 16 bases in the middle. This CDR3 comprises 16 residues.

This clonotype turned up a few times. The gene calls are TRBV9 and TRBJ2-3, with D possibly being TRBD2 (6 bases). The CDR3 is 15 amino acids. Germline V gene data show CDR1 as SGDLS and CDR2 as YYNGEE. V was clipped by 4 bases and J by 1 base, with 13 bases between them. In DNA form, the CDR3 reads TGTGCCAGCAGCCTACCTAGCGTCGGCACAGATACGCAGTATTTT. Translated, it gives CASSLPSVGTDTQYF.

V usage is TRBV12-3 or TRBV12-4 and J usage is TRBJ1-2; D call uncertain. The CDR3 is 15 residues long. Between the trimmed V and J ends, which lost 6 bases and 5 bases, there was a span of 19 bases. The CDR3 loop reads CASSAGVGGGYGYTF. The CDR3 DNA sequence: TGTGCCAGCAGCGCGGGTGTGGGAGGAGGGTATGGCTACACCTTC.

This clonotype has just a few counts. The chain employs TRBV12-3 or TRBV12-4 and TRBJ2-4; D possibly corresponds to TRBD2 (7 bases). V dropped 6 bases and J dropped 9 bases, with 15 bases sitting between them. The CDR3 contains 13 residues. The CDR3: CASSFQGGGIQYF. The CDR3 nucleotides are TGTGCCAGCAGCTTCCAAGGGGGGGGCATTCAGTACTTC.

This clonotype was observed many times. V is TRBV5-1 and J is TRBJ2-7, with D unresolved. Germline V CDR1 and CDR2: SGHRS, YFSETQ. CDR3 length: 13 residues. V was trimmed by 0 bases and J by 5 bases, leaving 9 bases between them. This chain's CDR3 is CASSLGWVHEQYF. Written as DNA, the CDR3 is TGCGCCAGCAGCTTGGGGTGGGTCCACGAGCAGTACTTC. Complete variable domain (other parts from reference TRBV5-1 and TRBJ2-7): KAGVTQTPRYLIKTRGQQVTLSCSPISGHRSVSWYQQTPGQGLQFLFEYFSETQRNKGNFPGRFSGRQFSNSRSEMNVSTLELGDSALYLCASSLGWVHEQYFGPGTRLTVT.

J is TRBJ2-7 and V is TRBV28; 8 nucleotides align to TRBD2. The CDR3 spans 15 residues. Trimming took 2 bases from V and 2 from J; bases not matched to a gene: 5. The germline CDR1 and CDR2 sequences are MDHEN and SYDVKM. CDR3 in amino acids: CASSLAGGGPYEQYF. The DNA of the CDR3 is TGTGCCAGCAGTTTAGCGGGGGGCGGGCCCTACGAGCAGTACTTC.

This clonotype was detected only a few times. The rearrangement uses TRBV20-1 and TRBJ2-1; D gene uncertain. The CDR3 covers 13 residues. V gave up 3 bases and J gave up 4 bases, with 10 bases separating them. Per the germline V gene, CDR1 is DFQATT and CDR2 is SNEGSKA (reference sequence). CDR3 residues: CSASRLGYNEQFF. The CDR3 region has the DNA TGCAGTGCTAGCAGGCTAGGTTACAATGAGCAGTTCTTC.

The CDR3 here is CASSVAGEGMAYNEQFF. The CDR3 nucleotides are TGTGCCAGCAGCGTAGCTGGGGAGGGGATGGCCTACAATGAGCAGTTCTTC. The chain is built from TRBV9 and TRBJ2-1, with 7 bases identical to TRBD2. The CDR3 consists of 17 residues. Germline CDR1 and CDR2: SGDLS and YYNGEE. V dropped 0 bases and J dropped 2; count of bases not matched to a gene: 8.

This clonotype showed up many times. The V gene is TRBV6-1, the J gene TRBJ2-2; 8 positions match TRBD2. This CDR3 is 15 amino acids long. Trimming cost V 5 bases and J 3 bases; bases outside gene matches: 5. CDR1 and CDR2 from the germline V gene are MNHNS and SASEGT. The CDR3 DNA is TGTGCCAGCAGTCATAGCGGGGTGGACACCGGGGAGCTGTTTTTT. Its translation is CASSHSGVDTGELFF.

This clonotype was detected a few times. The rearrangement joins TRBV12-3 or TRBV12-4 to TRBJ2-7, with a tentative D call TRBD1 (5 bases). Deletions cut 6 bases from V and 5 bases from J, with 17 bases between. The CDR3 runs 14 residues. The CDR3, as DNA: TGTGCCAGCAGCAAAGTGGATGTCAGGGACGAGCAGTACTTC. Amino acid sequence: CASSKVDVRDEQYF.